This TCR beta chain was recorded in a study of blood T cell repertoires in COVID-19. Background on the study: Donors in the United States, Italy and Spain gave samples during acute or convalescent COVID-19. The cDNA or gDNA used as material had been derived from T cells, B-cell-depleted T cells, or PBMCs.

In its sample, this clone was seen a few times. In the authors' workflow: Amplification with reference gene primers provided the estimates of nucleated cell counts. TCRdb's table, derived via immunoSEQ multiplex PCR, lists solely in-frame clones and lacks some. D and trimming come from the DNA, and the V and J calls and clone size come from that table. In the table there are approximately 50,000 clones, around 81% of which are singletons. This clonotype was obtained from a man in his 70s with active COVID-19. The material sequenced was peripheral blood.

CDR3 protein: CASSAGRQGSPLHF. As DNA, the CDR3 is TGTGCCAGCTCAGCGGGCCGACAAGGTTCACCCCTCCACTTT. The V and J genes are TRBV18 and TRBJ1-6, with unresolved D. Germline loops: CDR1 KGHSH, CDR2 LQKENI. CDR3 length: 14 residues. The germline V and J ends were trimmed by 5 bases and 9 bases, with 14 bases remaining between them.